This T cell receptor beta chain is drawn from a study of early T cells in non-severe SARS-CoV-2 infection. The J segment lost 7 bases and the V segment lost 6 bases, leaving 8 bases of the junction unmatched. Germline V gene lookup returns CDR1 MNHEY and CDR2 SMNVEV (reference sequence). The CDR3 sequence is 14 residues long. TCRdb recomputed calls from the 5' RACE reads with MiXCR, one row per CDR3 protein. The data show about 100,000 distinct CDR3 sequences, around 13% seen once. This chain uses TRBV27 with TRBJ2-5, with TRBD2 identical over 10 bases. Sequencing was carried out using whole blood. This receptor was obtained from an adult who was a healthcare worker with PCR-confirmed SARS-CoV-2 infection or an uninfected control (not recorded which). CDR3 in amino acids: CASSQLAGSGTQYF. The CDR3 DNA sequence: TGTGCCAGCAGCCAACTAGCGGGAAGTGGGACCCAGTACTTC.